One sample yielded the 19 T cell receptor beta chains listed below, sequenced in a study of OX40 agonist ivuxolimab in advanced cancers. The table came from immunoSEQ multiplex PCR; TCRdb's copy has only in-frame clones and leaves some out. Of some 130,000 clones in the sample, approximately 92% are singletons; the top ten hold approximately 0.55%. The material sequenced was CD4+ or CD8+ T cells sorted from blood, taken in a trial of the OX40 agonist ivuxolimab. The receptors were sampled from an adult with an advanced solid tumor such as melanoma, head and neck, liver or kidney cancer.

J is TRBJ1-2 and V is TRBV11-2, with D uncertain. V lost 5 bases, J lost 0 bases, and 16 bases lay in between. This CDR3 region has 16 residues. CDR1 is SGHAT and CDR2 is FQNNGV in the germline V gene. The CDR3 nucleotides are TGTGCCAGCAGCCCTCCCGTGGTGTTTCCTAACTATGGCTACACCTTC. Its protein is CASSPPVVFPNYGYTF. Based on the CDR3 plus reference TRBV11-2 and TRBJ1-2, the full variable domain is EAGVAQSPRYKIIEKRQSVAFWCNPISGHATLYWYQQILGQGPKLLIQFQNNGVVDDSQLPKDRFSAERLKGVDSTLKIQPAKLEDSAVYLCASSPPVVFPNYGYTFGSGTRLTVV.

The V and J genes are TRBV30 and TRBJ1-1; tentative D call: TRBD1 (6 bases). The CDR3 length is 14 residues. In germline, CDR1 is GTSNPN, CDR2 SVGIG (reference sequence). V was trimmed by 0 bases and J by 1 base, leaving 9 bases between them. The CDR3, as DNA: TGTGCCTGGAGTGTACAACAGGGGAACACTGAAGCTTTCTTT. The encoded protein is CAWSVQQGNTEAFF.

CDR3 amino acids: CASSFGTAHNYGYTF. CDR3 nucleotide sequence: TGTGCCAGCAGCTTTGGGACAGCGCACAACTATGGCTACACCTTC. The chain uses TRBV7-2 and TRBJ1-2, with 7 bases lining up with TRBD1. Trimming at V came to 3 bases and at J to 2 bases, leaving 6 bases not matched to a gene. CDR1 SGHTA and CDR2 FQGNSA come from the germline V gene. The CDR3 has 15 amino acids.

The CDR3 region is CASRPGTGNLIGEQYF. The CDR3 DNA is TGTGCCAGCAGGCCCGGGACAGGGAATTTAATAGGCGAGCAGTACTTC. The V and J genes are TRBV5-8 and TRBJ2-7, with TRBD1 matching over 9 bases. In germline, CDR1 is SGHTS, CDR2 YDEGEE. J lost 6 bases, V lost 5 bases, and 15 bases had no gene match. This CDR3 contains 16 residues.

V usage is TRBV19 and J usage is TRBJ1-1; TRBD1 matches 10 bases. Germline CDR1 reads LNHDA; CDR2 reads SQIVND (reference sequence). The CDR3 contains 14 residues. V shed 7 bases, J shed 6 bases, and the junction held 8 bases outside the gene matches. The chain's CDR3 is CASKTGTGDSEAFF. The DNA of the CDR3 is TGTGCCAGTAAGACCGGGACAGGGGACTCTGAAGCTTTCTTT.

V is TRBV28 and J is TRBJ2-5; D remains unclear. The CDR3 sequence is 13 residues long. The germline V and J ends were trimmed by 3 bases and 3 bases, with 8 bases remaining between them. Germline V gene sequence: CDR1 MDHEN, CDR2 SYDVKM. The DNA for the CDR3 is TGTGCCAGCAGTTTGGGCGGAGAAGAGACCCAGTACTTC. Translated: CASSLGGEETQYF.

The genes are TRBV11-1 and TRBJ2-5, with 9 bases matching TRBD2. The CDR3 sequence is 16 residues long. After removal of 1 base from V and 4 bases from J, the junction contained 7 bases not matched to a gene. Germline CDR1 reads SGHAT; CDR2 reads FQDESV (reference sequence). The CDR3 sequence is CASSLEGVSGGETQYF. The CDR3 DNA is TGTGCCAGCAGCTTAGAGGGTGTTAGCGGGGGAGAGACCCAGTACTTC.

The chain has TRBV14 and TRBJ1-6, with D unclear. The germline V gene has CDR1 SGHDN and CDR2 FVKESK. CDR3 length equals 12 residues. Trimming removed 8 bases at V and 5 bases at J, with 7 bases between. This chain's CDR3 is CASSIDNSPLHF. The CDR3 nucleotides read TGTGCCAGCTCGATTGATAATTCACCCCTCCACTTT.

The rearrangement links TRBV30 to TRBJ2-5; D is ambiguous. Germline V CDR1 and CDR2: GTSNPN, SVGIG (reference sequence). This CDR3 is 12 amino acids long. The V end was cut by 0 bases, the J end by 7 bases, with 9 bases between. The CDR3 coding sequence is TGTGCCTGGAGTGTGGAATGGGCGACCCAGTACTTC. It translates to CAWSVEWATQYF.

This chain uses TRBV28 with TRBJ1-1; D is uncertain. The CDR3 spans 12 residues. V lost 2 bases to trimming and J lost 4 bases, with 5 bases between them. The germline V gene encodes CDR1 MDHEN and CDR2 SYDVKM. CDR3 residues: CASSLPLTEAFF. Written as DNA, the CDR3 is TGTGCCAGCAGTTTACCGCTCACTGAAGCTTTCTTT.

A few counts support this clone. The rearrangement links TRBV5-4 to TRBJ1-6; 7 nucleotides agree with TRBD1. Germline lookup yields CDR1 SGHNT and CDR2 YYREEE (reference sequence). This CDR3 region has 14 residues. V lost 4 bases to trimming and J lost 8 bases; unmatched junction nucleotides: 6. The chain's CDR3 is CASSVNRGYSPLHF. The CDR3 DNA reads TGTGCCAGCAGCGTGAACAGGGGTTATTCACCCCTCCACTTT.

The chain uses TRBV6-1 and TRBJ2-5; a possible D gene is TRBD2 (6 bases). The CDR3 extends over 15 amino acids. Germline CDR1 reads MNHNS; CDR2 reads SASEGT. V was pared by 4 bases and J by 4 bases, with 16 bases between. In DNA form, the CDR3 reads TGTGCCAGCAGTGTAGTGGCCGGGACTGGAGAGACCCAGTACTTC. It specifies CASSVVAGTGETQYF.

The chain has TRBV21-1 and TRBJ1-1. TRBV21-1 is an annotated pseudogene. The CDR3 has 12 amino acids. CDR3 region: CASSNPISGAFF. As DNA, the CDR3 is TGTGCCAGCAGCAACCCAATCTCTGGAGCTTTCTTT.

This chain links TRBV6-5 with TRBJ1-2; D is ambiguous. Germline CDR1 reads MNHEY; CDR2 reads SVGAGI. V was cut by 0 bases and J by 4 bases, with 9 bases left in between. The CDR3 runs 14 residues. The CDR3 sequence: CASSYSGGIYGYTF. In DNA form, the CDR3 reads TGTGCCAGCAGTTACTCGGGCGGAATCTATGGCTACACCTTC.

J is TRBJ1-2 and V is TRBV6-6; no clear D. Germline V gives CDR1 MNHNY, CDR2 SVGAGI (reference sequence). There are 12 residues in the CDR3. The V end lost 6 bases, the J end lost 2 bases, and 7 bases lay between the germline ends. The CDR3 region is CASRPDNYGYTF. As DNA, the CDR3 is TGTGCCAGCAGGCCAGACAACTATGGCTACACCTTC.

The V gene is TRBV4-3, the J gene TRBJ2-1; 9 nucleotides line up with TRBD2. V dropped 0 bases and J dropped 4; count of bases not matched to a gene: 7. Germline CDR1 reads LGHNA; CDR2 reads YSLEER. The CDR3 consists of 17 residues. CDR3 sequence: CASSQESILAGYNEQFF. DNA of the CDR3: TGCGCCAGCAGCCAAGAAAGTATACTAGCGGGTTACAATGAGCAGTTCTTC.

The chain links TRBV19 to TRBJ2-5; 9 bases fit TRBD2. The CDR3 totals 19 residues. Germline V CDR1 and CDR2: LNHDA, SQIVND (reference sequence). V shed 4 bases, J shed 2 bases, and the junction held 17 bases outside the gene matches. The CDR3 is CASSKSLPLVLAGQETQYF. The CDR3 DNA follows: TGTGCCAGTAGTAAATCCCTCCCCTTGGTTCTAGCGGGGCAAGAGACCCAGTACTTC.

The V and J genes are TRBV30 and TRBJ2-3, with 7 bases identical to TRBD1. This CDR3 region has 15 residues. The V segment lost 4 bases and the J segment 4 bases; nucleotides outside the gene matches: 11. From germline, CDR1 is GTSNPN and CDR2 SVGIG (reference sequence). Here the CDR3 reads CAWTPGTAHPDTQYF. CDR3 nucleotide sequence: TGTGCCTGGACACCTGGGACAGCTCACCCAGATACGCAGTATTTT.

The chain joins TRBV7-9 to TRBJ2-2, with 10 positions matching TRBD1. J was trimmed by 13 bases and V by 4 bases; bases with no gene match: 12. The CDR3 loop spans 15 amino acids. Germline values: CDR1 SEHNR, CDR2 FQNEAQ (reference sequence). In nucleotides, the CDR3 is TGTGCCAGCAGCTCAGCTTGGGACAGGGGAATGGTGCTGTTTTTT. Its translation is CASSSAWDRGMVLFF.